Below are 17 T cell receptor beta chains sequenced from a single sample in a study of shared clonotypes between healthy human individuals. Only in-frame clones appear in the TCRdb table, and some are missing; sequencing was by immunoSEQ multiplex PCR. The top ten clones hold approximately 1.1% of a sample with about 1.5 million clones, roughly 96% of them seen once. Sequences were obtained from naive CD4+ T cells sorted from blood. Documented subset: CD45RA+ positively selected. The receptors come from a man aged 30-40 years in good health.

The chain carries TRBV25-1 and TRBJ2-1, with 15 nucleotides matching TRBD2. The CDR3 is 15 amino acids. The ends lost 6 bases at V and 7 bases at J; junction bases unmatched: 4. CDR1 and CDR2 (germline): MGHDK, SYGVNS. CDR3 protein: CASRGTSGRLNEQFF. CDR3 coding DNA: TGTGCCAGCAGGGGGACTAGCGGGAGGTTGAATGAGCAGTTCTTC.

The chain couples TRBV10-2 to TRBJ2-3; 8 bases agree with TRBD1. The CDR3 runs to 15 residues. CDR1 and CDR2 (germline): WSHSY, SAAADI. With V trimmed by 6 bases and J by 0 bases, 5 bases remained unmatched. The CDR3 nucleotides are TGCGCCAGCAGGGGGGACAGGTTTAGCACAGATACGCAGTATTTT. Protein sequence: CASRGDRFSTDTQYF.

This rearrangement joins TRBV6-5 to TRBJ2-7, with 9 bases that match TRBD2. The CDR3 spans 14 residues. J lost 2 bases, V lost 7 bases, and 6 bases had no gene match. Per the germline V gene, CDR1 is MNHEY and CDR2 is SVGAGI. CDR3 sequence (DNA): TGTGCCAGCAAGGCGGGAGGGCCGCCCTACGAGCAGTACTTC. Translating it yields CASKAGGPPYEQYF.

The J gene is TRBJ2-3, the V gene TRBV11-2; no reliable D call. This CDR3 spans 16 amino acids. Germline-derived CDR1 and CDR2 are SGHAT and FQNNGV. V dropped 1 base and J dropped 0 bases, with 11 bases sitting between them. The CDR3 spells CASSLVWRPSTDTQYF. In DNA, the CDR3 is TGTGCCAGCAGCTTAGTCTGGCGCCCTAGCACAGATACGCAGTATTTT.

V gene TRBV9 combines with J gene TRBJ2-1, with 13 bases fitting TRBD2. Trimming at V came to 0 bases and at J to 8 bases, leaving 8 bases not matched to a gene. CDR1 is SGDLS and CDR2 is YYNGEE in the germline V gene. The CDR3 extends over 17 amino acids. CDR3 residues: CASSVDGLAGVMDEQFF. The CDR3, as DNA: TGTGCCAGCAGCGTAGACGGACTAGCGGGAGTTATGGATGAGCAGTTCTTC.

The CDR3 DNA reads TGCGCCAGCAGCCCCCCACTAGCGCGGAATGAGCAGTTCTTC. Translation gives CASSPPLARNEQFF. The chain carries TRBV5-1 and TRBJ2-1; 7 nucleotides align to TRBD2. CDR1 is SGHRS, CDR2 YFSETQ, per germline. Unmatched junction bases numbered 8, after V lost 4 bases and J lost 7 bases. The CDR3 covers 14 residues.

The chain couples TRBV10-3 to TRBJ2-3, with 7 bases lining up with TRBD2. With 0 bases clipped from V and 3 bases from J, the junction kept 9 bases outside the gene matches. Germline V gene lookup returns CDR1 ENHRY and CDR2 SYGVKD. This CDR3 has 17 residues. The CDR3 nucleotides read TGTGCCATCAGTGAGTCGGTTGGCGGGAGACAGACAGATACGCAGTATTTT. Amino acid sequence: CAISESVGGRQTDTQYF.

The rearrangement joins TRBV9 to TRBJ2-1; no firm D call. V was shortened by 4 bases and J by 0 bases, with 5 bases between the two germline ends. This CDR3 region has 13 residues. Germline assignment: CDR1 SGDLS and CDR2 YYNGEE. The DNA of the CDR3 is TGTGCCAGCAGCCCCGGCTCCTACAATGAGCAGTTCTTC. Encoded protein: CASSPGSYNEQFF.

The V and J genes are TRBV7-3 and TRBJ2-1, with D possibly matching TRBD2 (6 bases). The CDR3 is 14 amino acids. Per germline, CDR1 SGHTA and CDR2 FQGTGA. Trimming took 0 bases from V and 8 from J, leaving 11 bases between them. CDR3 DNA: TGTGCCAGCAGCTTAACGGGAGGAGACGATGAGCAGTTCTTC. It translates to CASSLTGGDDEQFF.

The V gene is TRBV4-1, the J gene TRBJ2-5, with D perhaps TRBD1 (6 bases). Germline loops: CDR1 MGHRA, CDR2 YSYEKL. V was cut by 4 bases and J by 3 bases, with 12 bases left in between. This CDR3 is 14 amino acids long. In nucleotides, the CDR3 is TGCGCCAGCAGCCGACCGGACAGAGAAGAGACCCAGTACTTC. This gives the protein CASSRPDREETQYF.

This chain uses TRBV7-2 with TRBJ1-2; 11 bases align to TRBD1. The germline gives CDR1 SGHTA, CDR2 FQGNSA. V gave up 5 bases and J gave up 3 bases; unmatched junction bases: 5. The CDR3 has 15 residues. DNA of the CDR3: TGTGCCAGCAGCACCCGGACAGGGGGCGACTATGGCTACACCTTC. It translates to CASSTRTGGDYGYTF.

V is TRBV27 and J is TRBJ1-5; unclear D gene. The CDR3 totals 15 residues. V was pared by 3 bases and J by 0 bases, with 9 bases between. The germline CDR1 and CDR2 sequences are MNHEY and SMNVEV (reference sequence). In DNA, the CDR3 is TGTGCCAGCAGTTTCACCGAAAATAGCAATCAGCCCCAGCATTTT. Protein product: CASSFTENSNQPQHF.

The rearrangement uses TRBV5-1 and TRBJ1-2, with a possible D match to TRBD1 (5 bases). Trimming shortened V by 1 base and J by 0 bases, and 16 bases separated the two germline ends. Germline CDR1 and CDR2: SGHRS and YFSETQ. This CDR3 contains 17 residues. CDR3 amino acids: CASSLFPRDGTNYGYTF. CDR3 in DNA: TGCGCCAGCAGCTTGTTCCCGAGGGACGGAACTAACTATGGCTACACCTTC.

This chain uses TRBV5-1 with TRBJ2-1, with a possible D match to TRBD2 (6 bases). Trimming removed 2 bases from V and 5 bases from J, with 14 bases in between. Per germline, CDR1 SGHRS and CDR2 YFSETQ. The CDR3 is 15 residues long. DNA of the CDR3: TGCGCCAGCAGCTTTCTCGGGACTCCCCACAATGAGCAGTTCTTC. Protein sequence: CASSFLGTPHNEQFF.

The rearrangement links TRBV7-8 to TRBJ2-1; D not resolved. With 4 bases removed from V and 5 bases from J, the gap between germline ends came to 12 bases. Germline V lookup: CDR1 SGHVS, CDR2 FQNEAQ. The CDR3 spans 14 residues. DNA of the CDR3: TGTGCCAGCAGCTCACGGGCTATCGACAATGAGCAGTTCTTC. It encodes CASSSRAIDNEQFF.

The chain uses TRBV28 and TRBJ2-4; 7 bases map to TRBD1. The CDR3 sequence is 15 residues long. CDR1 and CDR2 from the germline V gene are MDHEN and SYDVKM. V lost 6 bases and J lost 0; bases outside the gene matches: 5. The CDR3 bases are TGTGCCAGCAGCGAACAGGGGTTAGCCAAAAACATTCAGTACTTC. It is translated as CASSEQGLAKNIQYF.

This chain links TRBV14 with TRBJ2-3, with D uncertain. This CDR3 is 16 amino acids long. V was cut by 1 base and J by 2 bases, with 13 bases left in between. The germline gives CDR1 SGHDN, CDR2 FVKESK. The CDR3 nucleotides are TGTGCCAGCAGCCAAGGTGCTTGGTCTTACACAGATACGCAGTATTTT. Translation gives CASSQGAWSYTDTQYF.